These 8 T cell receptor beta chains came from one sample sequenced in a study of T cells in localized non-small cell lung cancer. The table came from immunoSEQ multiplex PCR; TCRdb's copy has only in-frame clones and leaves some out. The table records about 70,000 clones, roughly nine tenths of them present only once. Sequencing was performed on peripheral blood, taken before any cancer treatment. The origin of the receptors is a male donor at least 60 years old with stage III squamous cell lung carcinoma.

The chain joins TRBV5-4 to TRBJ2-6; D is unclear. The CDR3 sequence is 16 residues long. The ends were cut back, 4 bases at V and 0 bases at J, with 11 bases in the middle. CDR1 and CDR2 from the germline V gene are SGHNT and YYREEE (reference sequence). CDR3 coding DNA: TGTGCCAGCAGCATCCCAGTAGGCTCTGGGGCCAACGTCCTGACTTTC. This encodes CASSIPVGSGANVLTF.

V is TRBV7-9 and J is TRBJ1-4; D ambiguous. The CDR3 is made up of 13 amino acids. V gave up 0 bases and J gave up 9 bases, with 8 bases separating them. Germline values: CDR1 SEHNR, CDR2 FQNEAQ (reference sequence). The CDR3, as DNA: TGTGCCAGCAGCTTAGCCACGGACCAAAAACTGTTTTTT. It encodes CASSLATDQKLFF. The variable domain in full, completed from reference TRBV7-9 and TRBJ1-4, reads DTGVSQNPRHKITKRGQNVTFRCDPISEHNRLYWYRQTLGQGPEFLTYFQNEAQLEKSRLLSDRFSAERPKGSFSTLEIQRTEQGDSAMYLCASSLATDQKLFFGSGTQLSVL.

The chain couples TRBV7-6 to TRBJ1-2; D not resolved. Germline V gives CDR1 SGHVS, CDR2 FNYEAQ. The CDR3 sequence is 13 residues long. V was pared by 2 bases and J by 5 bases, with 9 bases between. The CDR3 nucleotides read TGTGCCAGCAGCTTAAGGTTTGGGTATGGCTACACCTTC. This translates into CASSLRFGYGYTF.

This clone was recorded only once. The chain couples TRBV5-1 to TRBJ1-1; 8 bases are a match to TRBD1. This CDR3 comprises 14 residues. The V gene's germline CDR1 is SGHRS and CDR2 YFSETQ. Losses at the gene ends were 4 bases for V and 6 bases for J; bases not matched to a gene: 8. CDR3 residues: CASSDRGPAAEAFF. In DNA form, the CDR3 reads TGCGCCAGCAGCGACAGGGGACCAGCCGCTGAAGCTTTCTTT.

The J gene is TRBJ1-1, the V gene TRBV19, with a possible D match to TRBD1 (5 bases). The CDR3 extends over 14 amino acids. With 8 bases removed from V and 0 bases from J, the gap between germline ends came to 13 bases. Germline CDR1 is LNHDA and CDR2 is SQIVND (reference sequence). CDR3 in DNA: TGTGCCAGTGCCCCGCGGGGCATGAACACTGAAGCTTTCTTT. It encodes CASAPRGMNTEAFF.

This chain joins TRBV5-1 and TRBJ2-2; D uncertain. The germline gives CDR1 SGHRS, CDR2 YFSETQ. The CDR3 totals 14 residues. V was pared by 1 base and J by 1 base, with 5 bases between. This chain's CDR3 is CASSLRRNTGELFF. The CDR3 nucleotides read TGCGCCAGCAGCTTGCGCAGGAACACCGGGGAGCTGTTTTTT.

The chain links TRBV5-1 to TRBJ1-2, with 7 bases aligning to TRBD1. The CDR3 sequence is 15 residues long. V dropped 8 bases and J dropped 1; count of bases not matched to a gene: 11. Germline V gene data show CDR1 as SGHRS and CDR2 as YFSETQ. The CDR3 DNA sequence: TGCGCCAGTTCGACCGGGACAGTGAATAACTATGGCTACACCTTC. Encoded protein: CASSTGTVNNYGYTF.

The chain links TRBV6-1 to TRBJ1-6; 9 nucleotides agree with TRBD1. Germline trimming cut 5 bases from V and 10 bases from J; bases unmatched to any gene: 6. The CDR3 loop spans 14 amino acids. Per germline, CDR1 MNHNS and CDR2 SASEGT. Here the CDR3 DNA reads TGTGCCAGCAGTACCACAGGGGGCCGGTCACCCCTCCACTTT. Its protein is CASSTTGGRSPLHF.